This T cell receptor (beta chain) was sequenced in a study of blood T cell repertoires in COVID-19. Measured with immunoSEQ multiplex PCR; TCRdb has only the in-frame clones, and not every one. The repertoire consists of roughly 65,000 clones, with 70% to 85% occurring once and the leading ten covering 35% to 50%. This CDR3 region has 15 residues. The germline gives CDR1 LGHDT, CDR2 YNNKEL (reference sequence). V was shortened by 4 bases and J by 1 base, with 13 bases between the two germline ends. The genes are TRBV3-1 (or the pseudogene TRBV3-2) and TRBJ1-1; no definite D call. The TCR comes from a human donor in a cohort sampled during active COVID-19. The sequenced material came from peripheral blood. In DNA, the CDR3 is TGTGCCAGCAGCCGGGAGACCAGGCAGAACACTGAAGCTTTCTTT. It translates to CASSRETRQNTEAFF.